The T cell receptor (beta chain) under discussion was sequenced for a study of blood T cells in healthy people across ages. Study results and caveats: TCR beta diversity, measured per million T cells, fell in a roughly linear way with age. Versus aged donors, long-lived donors had higher diversity and more naive CD4+ cells.

The sample holds a few counts of this clonotype. Its specificity is unknown. V gave up 2 bases and J gave up 9 bases, with 11 bases separating them. CDR3 length equals 13 residues. CDR1 and CDR2 (germline): MNHEY, SVGAGI. Alongside a J-beta primer mix, a sample-barcoded 5' primer served in a second PCR lasting about 7 to 11 cycles. TCRdb re-derived calls from the 5' RACE reads in MiXCR, one entry per CDR3 protein. The sample carries some 800,000 distinct CDR3 sequences, around 25% recorded once. These data are also associated with another study on T cells of mothers and their children.

The gene calls are TRBV6-5 and TRBJ2-1; possibly TRBD2 for D (6 bases). The material sequenced was blood. The TCR sequence derives from a boy under 18 in good health. CDR3 DNA: TGTGCCAGCAGTTACCCCGGGAGCCTTGAGCAGTTCTTC. Amino acids: CASSYPGSLEQFF.